These 3 T cell receptor beta chains originate from one sample sequenced in a study of technical replicates of blood from a handful of donors. Some clones are missing from TCRdb's copy, which holds only in-frame ones; the method was immunoSEQ multiplex PCR. The sample lists about 54,000 clones; about 95% were seen once. Specimen: T cells isolated from PBMCs. These receptors came from a human donor in good health.

The genes are TRBV18 and TRBJ1-1; maybe TRBD1 (6 bases). The V gene lost 8 bases and the J gene lost 0 bases, with 13 bases spanning the gap. Germline CDR1 and CDR2: KGHSH and LQKENI. The CDR3 loop spans 14 amino acids. The DNA for the CDR3 is TGTGCCAGCCCCCTACGACAGGTGAACACTGAAGCTTTCTTT. This gives the protein CASPLRQVNTEAFF.

The chain uses TRBV5-1 and TRBJ2-5, with D possibly matching TRBD1 (6 bases). This CDR3 is built from 15 residues. The V end was cut by 0 bases, the J end by 1 base, with 10 bases between. Germline CDR1 SGHRS, CDR2 YFSETQ. The CDR3: CASSLGTGPQETQYF. CDR3 DNA: TGCGCCAGCAGCTTGGGTACAGGGCCCCAAGAGACCCAGTACTTC.

The rearrangement joins TRBV7-9 to TRBJ1-2; 9 nucleotides align to TRBD1. CDR3 length equals 13 residues. Germline loops: CDR1 SEHNR, CDR2 FQNEAQ (reference sequence). J lost 5 bases, V lost 4 bases, and 2 bases had no gene match. The CDR3 region is CASSSGQGYGYTF. Here the CDR3 DNA reads TGTGCCAGCAGCTCTGGACAGGGGTATGGCTACACCTTC. The whole variable domain, remainder taken from reference TRBV7-9 and TRBJ1-2, is DTGVSQNPRHKITKRGQNVTFRCDPISEHNRLYWYRQTLGQGPEFLTYFQNEAQLEKSRLLSDRFSAERPKGSFSTLEIQRTEQGDSAMYLCASSSGQGYGYTFGSGTRLTVV.